These T cell receptor beta chains were read from a single sample in a study of metastatic and nonmetastatic thyroid tumors. Via MiXCR, TCRdb re-called the PCR reads. In the table there are roughly 75,000 clones, around 12% of which are singletons. The sequencing input was tumor tissue. These receptors came from a female donor with papillary thyroid cancer or a benign thyroid nodule (not recorded which). Some clones in this sample may be carry-over from other donors' samples. Each CDR3 is given with its conserved first and last residue. The D gene is left open where the match is weak. Expanded clones get a size class; other rows say once, few or many, or leave the size out.

V	size	J	D	CDR3	DNA
TRBV6-1	many	TRBJ1-1	.	CASSWEITEAFF	TGTGCCAGCAGTTGGGAGATCACTGAAGCTTTCTTT
TRBV5-4	many	TRBJ1-1	.	CASSVTDDTEAFF	TGTGCCAGCAGCGTGACGGATGACACTGAAGCTTTCTTT
TRBV20-1	many	TRBJ2-7	TRBD2	CSARVPWREGDGQYF	TGCAGTGCTAGAGTCCCCTGGCGGGAGGGGGACGGGCAGTACTTC
TRBV9	many	TRBJ1-1	.	CASSSRGTEAFF	TGTGCCAGCAGCTCGAGGGGCACTGAAGCTTTCTTT
TRBV18	.	TRBJ2-1	.	CASSPLAHEQFF	TGTGCCAGCTCACCACTAGCCCATGAGCAGTTCTTC
TRBV7-6	many	TRBJ1-1	TRBD1	CASSRSGTGVIGTEAFF	TGTGCCAGCAGCCGCTCCGGGACAGGCGTTATAGGCACTGAAGCTTTCTTT
TRBV6-5	many	TRBJ2-5	.	CASSYGSQETQYF	TGTGCCAGCAGTTACGGCAGCCAAGAGACCCAGTACTTC
TRBV24-1	many	TRBJ2-2	TRBD1	CATSDVDRGVTGELFF	TGTGCCACCAGTGATGTGGACAGGGGTGTGACCGGGGAGCTGTTTTTT
TRBV20-1	many	TRBJ2-2	TRBD2	CSAWTSENTGELFF	TGCAGCGCTTGGACTAGCGAGAACACCGGGGAGCTGTTTTTT
TRBV6-1	many	TRBJ2-5	TRBD1	CASSSQRGGGETQYF	TGTGCCAGCAGTTCGCAGCGAGGGGGCGGAGAGACCCAGTACTTC
TRBV6-2/TRBV6-3	.	TRBJ2-2	TRBD2	CASRRGLVANTGELFF	TGTGCCAGCAGGCGTGGACTAGTTGCAAACACCGGGGAGCTGTTTTTT
TRBV28	many	TRBJ2-7	TRBD1	CASNLERDRRRSSYEQYF	TGTGCCAGCAACCTTGAAAGGGACAGGCGCAGGAGCTCCTACGAGCAGTACTTC
TRBV6-1	many	TRBJ1-2	.	CASSEMGVEYGYTF	TGTGCCAGCAGTGAAATGGGAGTGGAGTATGGCTACACCTTC
TRBV7-3	.	TRBJ2-7	.	CASSLTTGTFYEQYF	TGTGCCAGCAGCTTAACGACGGGAACCTTTTACGAGCAGTACTTC
TRBV28	many	TRBJ2-2	TRBD1	CASSLTGTGGPGELFF	TGTGCCAGCAGTTTAACCGGGACAGGGGGTCCCGGGGAGCTGTTTTTT
TRBV20-1	many	TRBJ2-7	.	CIVQADSYEQYF	TGCATCGTACAGGCGGATTCCTACGAGCAGTACTTC
TRBV7-9	many	TRBJ1-1	.	CASSLLGSQERAFF	TGTGCCAGCAGCTTACTGGGGAGTCAGGAGCGGGCTTTCTTT
TRBV3-1	many	TRBJ1-4	.	CASSRGAVGEKLFF	TGTGCCAGCAGCCGAGGGGCGGTCGGCGAAAAACTGTTTTTT
TRBV6-1	many	TRBJ2-7	.	CASSENKRAFYEQYF	TGTGCCAGCAGTGAAAATAAGAGGGCTTTCTACGAGCAGTACTTC
TRBV27	few	TRBJ2-7	.	CASSSTVRHDQYF	TGTGCCAGCAGTTCGACAGTCCGGCACGATCAGTACTTC
TRBV5-1	many	TRBJ2-3	.	CASSKAQGATQYF	TGCGCCAGCAGCAAAGCACAGGGAGCTACGCAGTATTTT
TRBV6-1	many	TRBJ2-3	.	CASGPAGPSASHTQYF	TGTGCCAGCGGTCCCGCGGGCCCTAGCGCCTCCCATACGCAGTATTTT
TRBV6-4	many	TRBJ2-5	TRBD2	CASSDHPSGGLQETQYF	TGTGCCAGCAGTGACCACCCTAGCGGGGGACTCCAAGAGACCCAGTACTTC
TRBV2	.	TRBJ2-7	.	CASSEDLGYEQYF	TGTGCCAGCAGTGAGGACCTGGGGTACGAGCAGTACTTC
TRBV27	many	TRBJ2-2	TRBD2	CASSLSRGAGGNTGELFF	TGTGCCAGCAGTTTATCGCGAGGCGCGGGAGGTAACACCGGGGAGCTGTTTTTT
TRBV5-4	many	TRBJ1-3	.	CASSLAGPGNTIYF	TGTGCCAGCAGCTTGGCGGGCCCTGGAAACACCATATATTTT
TRBV6-2/TRBV6-3	many	TRBJ2-5	TRBD2	CASRTGLAGGGQETQYF	TGTGCCAGCAGGACCGGACTAGCGGGAGGGGGCCAAGAGACCCAGTACTTC